This TCR beta chain stems from a study of blood T cell repertoires in COVID-19. Study-wide background: T cells, B-cell-depleted T cells, or PBMCs provided the cDNA or gDNA that served as material.

The CDR3 is 14 amino acids. Germline-derived CDR1 and CDR2 are SEHNR and FQNEAQ (reference sequence). The germline V and J ends were trimmed by 3 bases and 7 bases, with 10 bases remaining between them. This clone has just a few counts. As handled by the study authors: Estimated nucleated cell counts came from reference gene primer amplification. Using immunoSEQ multiplex PCR, the repertoire was profiled, and TCRdb retains in-frame clones only, with some absent. V and J calls and clone size are as listed in that table; D and trimming were resolved from the DNA. The sample contains about 150,000 clones, approximately 83% of which appear only once.

Sequenced input: peripheral blood. The chain joins TRBV7-9 to TRBJ1-6, with D unresolved. This clonotype originated in an older woman with COVID-19, enrolled during active disease. This CDR3 is CASSFPFENSPLHF. The CDR3 DNA reads as TGTGCCAGCAGCTTTCCCTTTGAGAATTCACCCCTCCACTTT. The full variable domain, in which reference TRBV7-9 and TRBJ1-6 provide the parts outside the CDR3, is DTGVSQNPRHKITKRGQNVTFRCDPISEHNRLYWYRQTLGQGPEFLTYFQNEAQLEKSRLLSDRFSAERPKGSFSTLEIQRTEQGDSAMYLCASSFPFENSPLHFGNGTRLTVT.